Below are 16 T cell receptor beta chains sequenced from a single sample in a study of glioma-infiltrating T cells after dendritic cell vaccination. Time point reported: after dendritic cell vaccination, including at tumor progression/relapse. Produced via immunoSEQ multiplex PCR; TCRdb's table is partial and in-frame only. The data contain around 83,000 clones, around 85% of them seen just once; the ten biggest clones take up around 8%. The sequencing used blood, collected after dendritic cell vaccination. These receptor sequences come from a human donor with glioblastoma.

The V call is TRBV11-1, the J call TRBJ2-7; 10 bases align to TRBD2. With V trimmed by 5 bases and J by 1 base, 14 bases remained unmatched. In germline, CDR1 is SGHAT, CDR2 FQDESV (reference sequence). The CDR3 runs to 18 residues. This CDR3 is CASSPQLGSGRGSYEQYF. The CDR3 DNA sequence: TGTGCCAGCAGCCCCCAGTTGGGGAGCGGGAGGGGGTCCTACGAGCAGTACTTC.

This clone was found a few times. The chain carries TRBV13 and TRBJ2-7; 7 bases are shared with TRBD1. Germline CDR1 is PRHDT and CDR2 is FYEKMQ (reference sequence). Unmatched junction bases numbered 5, after V lost 5 bases and J lost 1 base. The CDR3 covers 14 residues. The DNA for the CDR3 is TGTGCCAGCAGCCCGCAGGGGGATTCCTACGAGCAGTACTTC. Its translation: CASSPQGDSYEQYF.

This chain connects TRBV9 to TRBJ1-1, with D possibly matching TRBD1 (5 bases). CDR3 size: 13 residues. The germline V and J ends were trimmed by 2 bases and 4 bases, with 9 bases remaining between them. Germline CDR1 reads SGDLS; CDR2 reads YYNGEE. The CDR3 here is CASSVGGSTEAFF. The CDR3 nucleotides read TGTGCCAGCAGCGTGGGGGGGAGCACTGAAGCTTTCTTT.

This chain uses TRBV7-2 with TRBJ1-2; 10 bases line up with TRBD1. The CDR3 runs 16 residues. CDR1 and CDR2 (germline): SGHTA, FQGNSA. J was trimmed by 4 bases and V by 2 bases; bases with no gene match: 7. CDR3 residues: CASSLLGTGAPYGYTF. The CDR3 DNA follows: TGTGCCAGCAGCTTACTCGGGACAGGGGCCCCCTATGGCTACACCTTC. Variable domain in full (rest from reference TRBV7-2 and TRBJ1-2): GAGVSQSPSNKVTEKGKDVELRCDPISGHTALYWYRQSLGQGLEFLIYFQGNSAPDKSGLPSDRFSAERTGGSVSTLTIQRTQQEDSAVYLCASSLLGTGAPYGYTFGSGTRLTVV.

The V call is TRBV4-1, the J call TRBJ2-7, with 7 bases identical to TRBD1. The V gene's germline CDR1 is MGHRA and CDR2 YSYEKL. V gave up 4 bases and J gave up 2 bases; unmatched junction bases: 2. The CDR3 has 13 amino acids. CDR3 DNA sequence: TGCGCCAGCAGCCTAACAGGGGCCTACGAGCAGTACTTC. Encoded protein: CASSLTGAYEQYF.

The rearrangement links TRBV5-1 to TRBJ2-7, with 7 bases aligning to TRBD2. The V and J ends lost 4 bases and 3 bases, in that order; junction bases with no gene match: 7. From germline, CDR1 is SGHRS and CDR2 YFSETQ. CDR3 size: 14 residues. The CDR3 DNA reads as TGCGCCAGCAGCCCCAATCCGGGGGGCTACGAGCAGTACTTC. Amino acids: CASSPNPGGYEQYF.

The chain has TRBV6-1 and TRBJ1-5; 7 nucleotides match TRBD1. CDR1 is MNHNS and CDR2 is SASEGT in the germline V gene. The CDR3 has 14 amino acids. Germline trimming cut 6 bases from V and 0 bases from J; bases unmatched to any gene: 2. The CDR3 coding sequence is TGTGCCAGCAGATGGGACAGTAGCAATCAGCCCCAGCATTTT. Amino acid sequence: CASRWDSSNQPQHF.

The chain recombines TRBV6-5 with TRBJ2-4; 7 nucleotides align to TRBD1. Germline V gene data show CDR1 as MNHEY and CDR2 as SVGAGI. The CDR3 consists of 15 residues. With V trimmed by 0 bases and J by 8 bases, 7 bases remained unmatched. The CDR3: CASSYSIGGEYIQYF. DNA of the CDR3: TGTGCCAGCAGTTACTCGATAGGGGGCGAATACATTCAGTACTTC.

The chain joins TRBV2 to TRBJ2-7, with a possible D match to TRBD1 (6 bases). There are 14 residues in the CDR3. Germline-derived CDR1 and CDR2 are SNHLY and FYNNEI. V was pared by 6 bases and J by 6 bases, with 18 bases between. CDR3 sequence (DNA): TGTGCCAGCAGCGCCTTCGGACAGTTAGTCGAGCAGTACTTC. As protein: CASSAFGQLVEQYF.

In its sample, this clone was seen a few times. The chain employs TRBV30 and TRBJ1-1; 8 nucleotides align to TRBD1. The CDR3 is 15 amino acids. V was pared by 2 bases and J by 4 bases, with 9 bases of the junction left unmatched. The germline V gene encodes CDR1 GTSNPN and CDR2 SVGIG (reference sequence). The CDR3 reads CAWSSTRQGLTEAFF. CDR3 sequence (DNA): TGTGCCTGGAGTTCAACTAGACAGGGGCTCACTGAAGCTTTCTTT. The whole variable domain, remainder taken from reference TRBV30 and TRBJ1-1, is SQTIHQWPATLVQPVGSPLSLECTVEGTSNPNLYWYRQAAGRGLQLLFYSVGIGQISSEVPQNLSASRPQDRQFILSSKKLLLSDSGFYLCAWSSTRQGLTEAFFGQGTRLTVV.

The rearrangement joins TRBV9 to TRBJ2-2; D is unclear. This CDR3 region has 15 residues. Trimming took off 1 base at V and 6 bases at J, with 13 bases between the two ends. Germline CDR1 and CDR2: SGDLS and YYNGEE. CDR3 nucleotide sequence: TGTGCCAGCAGCGTAATGTTTTTGCCAGCCGGGGAGCTGTTTTTT. Translated: CASSVMFLPAGELFF.

This rearrangement joins TRBV18 to TRBJ1-2; possible D gene TRBD1, 6 bases. CDR1 is KGHSH and CDR2 is LQKENI in the germline V gene. This CDR3 contains 18 residues. Trimming removed 0 bases at V and 3 bases at J, with 20 bases between. CDR3 amino acids: CASSPPALSGAADYGYTF. CDR3 sequence (DNA): TGTGCCAGCTCACCACCGGCCTTATCAGGGGCGGCGGACTATGGCTACACCTTC.

The chain is built from TRBV30 and TRBJ1-5; 9 bases line up with TRBD1. Germline assignment: CDR1 GTSNPN and CDR2 SVGIG (reference sequence). The J segment lost 5 bases and the V segment lost 3 bases, leaving 5 bases of the junction unmatched. The CDR3 covers 14 residues. This CDR3 reads CAWSRDRADQPQHF. The CDR3, as DNA: TGTGCCTGGAGCCGGGACAGGGCGGATCAGCCCCAGCATTTT.

The rearrangement links TRBV7-3 to TRBJ1-3; D remains ambiguous. The CDR3 has 16 residues. Trimming left V 5 bases short and J 2 bases short, with 16 bases between. From germline, CDR1 is SGHTA and CDR2 FQGTGA. The CDR3 loop reads CASSLEGAGAGNTIYF. CDR3 DNA: TGTGCCAGCAGCCTCGAAGGCGCCGGAGCTGGAAACACCATATATTTT.

The chain employs TRBV7-2 and TRBJ2-7, with 10 bases identical to TRBD2. The CDR3 is made up of 14 amino acids. V shed 7 bases, J shed 2 bases, and the junction held 5 bases outside the gene matches. The germline V gene encodes CDR1 SGHTA and CDR2 FQGNSA. CDR3 sequence reads: CASTPTSGAYEQYF. In DNA, the CDR3 is TGTGCCAGCACCCCCACTAGCGGGGCCTACGAGCAGTACTTC.

This chain links TRBV7-7 with TRBJ1-1; D not resolved. This CDR3 is built from 13 residues. V shed 1 base and J shed 3 bases, with 6 bases lying between them. Looked up from germline, CDR1 is SSHAT and CDR2 is FNYEAQ (reference sequence). This CDR3 reads CASSLDRYTEAFF. Written as DNA, the CDR3 is TGTGCCAGCAGCTTAGACAGATACACTGAAGCTTTCTTT. The whole variable domain, filled in from reference TRBV7-7 and TRBJ1-1, reads GAGVSQSPRYKVTKRGQDVTLRCDPISSHATLYWYQQALGQGPEFLTYFNYEAQPDKSGLPSDRFSAERPEGSISTLTIQRTEQRDSAMYRCASSLDRYTEAFFGQGTRLTVV.